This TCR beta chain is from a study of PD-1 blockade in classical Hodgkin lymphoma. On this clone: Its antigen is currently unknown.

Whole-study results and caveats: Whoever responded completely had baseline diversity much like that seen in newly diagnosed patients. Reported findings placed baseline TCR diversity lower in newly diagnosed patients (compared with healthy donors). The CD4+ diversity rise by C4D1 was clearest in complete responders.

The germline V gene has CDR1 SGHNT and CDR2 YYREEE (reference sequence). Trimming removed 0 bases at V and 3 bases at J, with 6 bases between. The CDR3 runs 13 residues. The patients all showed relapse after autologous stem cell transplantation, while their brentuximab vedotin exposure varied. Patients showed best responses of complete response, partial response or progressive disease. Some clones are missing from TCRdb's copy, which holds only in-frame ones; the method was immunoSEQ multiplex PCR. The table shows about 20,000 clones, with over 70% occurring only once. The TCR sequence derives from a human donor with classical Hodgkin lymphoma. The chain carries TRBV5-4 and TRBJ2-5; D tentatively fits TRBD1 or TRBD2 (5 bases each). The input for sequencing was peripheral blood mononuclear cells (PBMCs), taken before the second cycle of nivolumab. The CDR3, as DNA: TGTGCCAGCAGCTTGGGAGGGGAAGAGACCCAGTACTTC. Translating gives CASSLGGEETQYF.